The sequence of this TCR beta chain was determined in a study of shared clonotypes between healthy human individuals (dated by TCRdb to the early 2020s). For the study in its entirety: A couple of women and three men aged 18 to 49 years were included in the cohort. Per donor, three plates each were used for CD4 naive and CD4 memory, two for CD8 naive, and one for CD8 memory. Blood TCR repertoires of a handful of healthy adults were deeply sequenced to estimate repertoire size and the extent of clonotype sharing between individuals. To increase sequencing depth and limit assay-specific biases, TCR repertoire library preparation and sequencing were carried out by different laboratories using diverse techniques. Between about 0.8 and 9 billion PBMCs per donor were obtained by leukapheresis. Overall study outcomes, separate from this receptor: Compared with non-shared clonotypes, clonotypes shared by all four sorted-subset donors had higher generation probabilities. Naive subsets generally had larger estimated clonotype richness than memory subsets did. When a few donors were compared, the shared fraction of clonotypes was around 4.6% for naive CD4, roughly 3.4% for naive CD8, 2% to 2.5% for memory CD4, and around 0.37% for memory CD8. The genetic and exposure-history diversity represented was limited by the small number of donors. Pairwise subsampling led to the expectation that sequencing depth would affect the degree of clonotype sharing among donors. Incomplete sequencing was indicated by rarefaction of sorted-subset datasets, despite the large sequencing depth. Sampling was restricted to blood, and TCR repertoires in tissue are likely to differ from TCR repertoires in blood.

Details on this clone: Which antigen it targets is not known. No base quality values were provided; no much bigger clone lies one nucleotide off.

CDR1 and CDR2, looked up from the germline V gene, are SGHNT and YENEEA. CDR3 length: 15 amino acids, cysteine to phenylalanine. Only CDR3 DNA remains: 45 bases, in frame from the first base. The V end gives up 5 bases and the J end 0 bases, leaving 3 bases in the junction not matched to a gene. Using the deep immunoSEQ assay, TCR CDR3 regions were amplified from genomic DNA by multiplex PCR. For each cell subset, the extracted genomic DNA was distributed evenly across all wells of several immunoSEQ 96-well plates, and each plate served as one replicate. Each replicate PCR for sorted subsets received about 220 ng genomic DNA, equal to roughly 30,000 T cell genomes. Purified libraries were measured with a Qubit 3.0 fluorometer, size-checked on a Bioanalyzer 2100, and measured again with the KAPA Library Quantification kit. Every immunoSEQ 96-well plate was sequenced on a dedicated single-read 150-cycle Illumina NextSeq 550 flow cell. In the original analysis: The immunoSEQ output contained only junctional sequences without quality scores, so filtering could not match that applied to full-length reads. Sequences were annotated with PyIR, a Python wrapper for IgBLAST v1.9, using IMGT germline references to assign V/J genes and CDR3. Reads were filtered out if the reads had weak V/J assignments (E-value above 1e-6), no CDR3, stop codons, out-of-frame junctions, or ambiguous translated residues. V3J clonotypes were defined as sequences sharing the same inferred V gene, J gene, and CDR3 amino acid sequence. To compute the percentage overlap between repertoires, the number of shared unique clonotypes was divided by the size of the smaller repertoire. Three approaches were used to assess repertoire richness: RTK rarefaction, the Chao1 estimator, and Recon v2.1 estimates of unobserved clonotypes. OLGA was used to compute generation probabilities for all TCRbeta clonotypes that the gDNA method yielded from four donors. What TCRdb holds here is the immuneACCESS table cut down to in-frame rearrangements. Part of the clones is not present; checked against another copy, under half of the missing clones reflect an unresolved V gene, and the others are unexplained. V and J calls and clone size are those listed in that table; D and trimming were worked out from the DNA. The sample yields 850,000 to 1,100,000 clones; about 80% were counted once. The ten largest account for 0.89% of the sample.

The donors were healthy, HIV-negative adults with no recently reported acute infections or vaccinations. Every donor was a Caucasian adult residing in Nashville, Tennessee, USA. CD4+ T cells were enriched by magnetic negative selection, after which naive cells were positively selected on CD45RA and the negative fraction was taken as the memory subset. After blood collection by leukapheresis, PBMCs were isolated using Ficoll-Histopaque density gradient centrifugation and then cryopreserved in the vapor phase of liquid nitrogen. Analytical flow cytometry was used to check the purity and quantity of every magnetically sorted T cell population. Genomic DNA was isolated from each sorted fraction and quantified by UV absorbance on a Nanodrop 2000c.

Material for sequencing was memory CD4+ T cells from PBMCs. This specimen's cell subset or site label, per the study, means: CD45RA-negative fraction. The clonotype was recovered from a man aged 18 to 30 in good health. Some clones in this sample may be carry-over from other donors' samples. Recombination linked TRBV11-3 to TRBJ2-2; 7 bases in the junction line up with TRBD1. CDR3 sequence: CASSEGTANTGELFF. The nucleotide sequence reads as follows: TGTGCCAGCAGCGAGGGGACAGCGAACACCGGGGAGCTGTTTTTT. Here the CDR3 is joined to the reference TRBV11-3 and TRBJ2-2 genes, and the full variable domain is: EAGVVQSPRYKIIEKKQPVAFWCNPISGHNTLYWYLQNLGQGPELLIRYENEEAVDDSQLPKDRFSAERLKGVDSTLKIQPAELGDSAVYLCASSEGTANTGELFFGEGSRLTVL.